The 21 T cell receptor beta chains below all came from one sample that was sequenced in a study of T cell clusters in autoimmune cytopenias. Tens of thousands of genome equivalents of blood DNA were amplified for TRB. TRB was amplified by touch-down multiplex PCR, primer pools A and B combined. TCRdb re-called the multiplex PCR reads; one entry per CDR3 protein, DNA not given. The repertoire table contains 3,100 or so distinct CDR3 sequences. Input material: peripheral blood. The receptors stem from a human donor with an autoimmune cytopenia or autoimmune hepatitis (not recorded which).

Frequency places this clonotype as medium-sized. The gene calls are TRBV6-1 and TRBJ2-7. CDR1 and CDR2 from the germline V gene are MNHNS and SASEGT. CDR3 length: 11 amino acids. Here the CDR3 reads CASSESGWQYF.

This clonotype is labeled medium-sized based on frequency. This chain joins TRBV6-2 or TRBV6-3 and TRBJ2-3; TCRdb designates TRBD2, a call that cannot be tested without DNA. The CDR3 totals 17 residues. Germline assignment: CDR1 MNHEY and CDR2 SVGEGT. The CDR3 spells CASSRLAGVQHTDTQYF.

This clonotype is classed as medium-sized by frequency. The CDR3 region is CASSPRHGSYEQYF. The V and J genes are TRBV9 and TRBJ2-7. The CDR3 is made up of 14 amino acids. CDR1 SGDLS and CDR2 YYNGEE come from the germline V gene.

This clonotype is medium-sized by frequency. The chain's CDR3 is CASSEDGRNTIYF. V and J are TRBV6-1 and TRBJ1-3. Germline assignment: CDR1 MNHNS and CDR2 SASEGT. The CDR3 extends over 13 amino acids.

Judged by frequency, this clonotype is medium-sized. The chain recombines TRBV30 with TRBJ2-1. The CDR3 is 13 amino acids. CDR1 and CDR2 from the germline V gene are GTSNPN and SVGIG (reference sequence). The CDR3 sequence: CAWRDSPYNEQFF.

This clonotype shows up as medium-sized by frequency. This chain joins TRBV12-3 or TRBV12-4 and TRBJ2-3; the D gene TCRdb calls, TRBD1, cannot be checked with no DNA. The CDR3 runs 17 residues. The CDR3 loop is CASSLRASGTSTDTQYF.

This clonotype counts as medium-sized by frequency. CDR3 region: CASSVSRDRHQPQHF. The chain uses TRBV27 and TRBJ1-5; TCRdb names TRBD1, which stays unverified in the absence of DNA. Germline assignment: CDR1 MNHEY and CDR2 SMNVEV (reference sequence). This CDR3 has 15 amino acids.

Considering frequency, this clonotype is medium-sized. The chain uses TRBV5-1 and TRBJ2-7; TCRdb selects TRBD1, and the lack of DNA leaves this call unchecked. The CDR3 contains 12 residues. From germline, CDR1 is SGHRS and CDR2 YFSETQ. The CDR3 reads CASSTQGGEQYF.

In terms of frequency, this clonotype is medium-sized. This CDR3 reads CASSLVKGDNSPLHF. V is TRBV5-4 and J is TRBJ1-6; TCRdb returns TRBD1, unconfirmable since there is no DNA. Per germline, CDR1 SGHNT and CDR2 YYREEE (reference sequence). This CDR3 comprises 15 residues.

In terms of frequency, this clonotype is medium-sized (0.01 to 0.1%). V gene TRBV5-1 combines with J gene TRBJ1-1. The CDR3 covers 16 residues. The germline gives CDR1 SGHRS, CDR2 YFSETQ. The CDR3 spells CASSPREATGATEAFF.

Measured by frequency, this clonotype is medium-sized. The chain has TRBV30 and TRBJ1-3. The CDR3 consists of 13 residues. From germline, CDR1 is GTSNPN and CDR2 SVGIG (reference sequence). This CDR3 reads CAQNEDFGNTIYF.

This clonotype registers medium-sized by frequency. The J gene is TRBJ1-1, the V gene TRBV20-1. This CDR3 spans 14 amino acids. Germline V CDR1 and CDR2: DFQATT, SNEGSKA (reference sequence). CDR3 region: CSARGRKANTEAFF.

This clonotype is deemed medium-sized by its frequency. The chain recombines TRBV30 with TRBJ1-1. CDR1 and CDR2 from the germline V gene are GTSNPN and SVGIG (reference sequence). CDR3 length: 13 residues. CDR3: CAWSVGPNTEAFF.

By frequency, this clonotype is medium-sized. V and J are TRBV27 and TRBJ1-1; TCRdb indicates TRBD1, and absent DNA this call remains unverified. The CDR3 runs to 13 residues. Germline CDR1 reads MNHEY; CDR2 reads SMNVEV (reference sequence). CDR3 in amino acids: CASRRRGRAEAFF.

In terms of frequency, this clonotype is medium-sized. The chain uses TRBV20-1 and TRBJ2-1. CDR1 is DFQATT, CDR2 SNEGSKA, per germline (reference sequence). CDR3 size: 15 residues. CDR3 loop: CSAGLGLNEYNEQFF.

Its frequency marks this clonotype as medium-sized. The chain has TRBV29-1 and TRBJ1-1; the TCRdb D gene call, TRBD1, has no DNA to confirm it. This CDR3 region has 12 residues. The germline CDR1 and CDR2 sequences are SQVTM and ANQGSEA. The CDR3 here is CSASGFFTEAFF.

This clonotype shows up as medium-sized by frequency. V and J are TRBV11-2 and TRBJ2-7; checking the TCRdb D call of TRBD2 is not possible without DNA. The CDR3 runs to 16 residues. Germline loops: CDR1 SGHAT, CDR2 FQNNGV. The CDR3 loop is CASSSRDDGTAREQYF.

This clonotype is identified as medium-sized from frequency. The genes are TRBV6-5 and TRBJ2-3. This CDR3 has 17 amino acids. Germline V gene data show CDR1 as MNHEY and CDR2 as SVGAGI. The CDR3 spells CASSYTGHLGSTDTQYF.

Frequency places this clonotype as medium-sized. This chain connects TRBV6-5 to TRBJ2-3; absent DNA, TCRdb's TRBD1 call cannot be checked. There are 20 residues in the CDR3. Germline V gene sequence: CDR1 MNHEY, CDR2 SVGAGI. CDR3 residues: CASSRRSILGRTGTGRTQYF.

In terms of frequency, this clonotype is medium-sized (0.01 to 0.1%). This sequence joins TRBV20-1 and TRBJ2-7. CDR3 length equals 12 residues. Germline CDR1 is DFQATT and CDR2 is SNEGSKA (reference sequence). The CDR3 spells CSAKGVSYEQYF.

Its frequency marks this clonotype as medium-sized. V usage is TRBV20-1 and J usage is TRBJ2-1; TCRdb's D call of TRBD2 is untestable without DNA. The length of the CDR3 is 14 residues. Germline V gene data show CDR1 as DFQATT and CDR2 as SNEGSKA (reference sequence). CDR3 loop: CSARSPAGYGEQFF.